The 13 T cell receptor beta chains presented below share a single source sample, sequenced in a study of blood T cell repertoires in COVID-19. Profiled with immunoSEQ multiplex PCR; TCRdb holds only in-frame clones, not every one. The table records roughly 290,000 clones, 75% to 90% of them present only once. The sample consisted of peripheral blood. These receptors all stem from a woman aged 55-75 years with acute or convalescent COVID-19.

V and J are TRBV19 and TRBJ1-1; a possible D gene is TRBD1 (6 bases). CDR3 length: 14 amino acids. CDR1 and CDR2 from the germline V gene are LNHDA and SQIVND (reference sequence). V lost 8 bases and J 0 bases, leaving 13 bases between the germline ends. In nucleotides, the CDR3 is TGTGCCAGTTCATGGGACAATTTGAACACTGAAGCTTTCTTT. Its protein is CASSWDNLNTEAFF.

This chain connects TRBV9 to TRBJ2-2, with 7 bases matching TRBD1. V dropped 4 bases and J dropped 6; count of bases not matched to a gene: 9. CDR3 length equals 15 residues. Per the germline V gene, CDR1 is SGDLS and CDR2 is YYNGEE. The CDR3 loop reads CASSTQTGISGELFF. CDR3 nucleotide sequence: TGTGCCAGCAGCACACAGACAGGGATATCCGGGGAGCTGTTTTTT.

The V gene is TRBV11-2, the J gene TRBJ2-2, with TRBD1 matching 7 bases. V lost 6 bases, J lost 6 bases, and 4 bases stayed unmatched. Germline V gene data show CDR1 as SGHAT and CDR2 as FQNNGV. The CDR3 extends over 13 amino acids. The CDR3 DNA sequence: TGTGCCAGCAGTCCAGGGGGTCCCGGGGAGCTGTTTTTT. It specifies CASSPGGPGELFF.

V is TRBV29-1 and J is TRBJ2-7, with TRBD1 as a possible D gene (6 bases). Germline lookup yields CDR1 SQVTM and CDR2 ANQGSEA. With 6 bases removed from V and 3 bases from J, the gap between germline ends came to 12 bases. This CDR3 is built from 12 residues. CDR3 region: CSVVGQIYEQYF. DNA for the CDR3: TGCAGCGTAGTAGGACAGATCTACGAGCAGTACTTC.

J is TRBJ2-2 and V is TRBV15; TRBD1 agrees at 9 bases. The V segment lost 0 bases and the J segment 6 bases; nucleotides outside the gene matches: 5. The CDR3 runs to 16 residues. Germline CDR1 reads LNHNV; CDR2 reads YYDKDF (reference sequence). CDR3 sequence reads: CATSRDRQGVSGELFF. CDR3 in DNA: TGTGCCACCAGCAGAGATCGACAGGGGGTATCCGGGGAGCTGTTTTTT.

This clone was counted only a few times. Other DNA sequences in this sample translate to the same CDR3. The V and J genes are TRBV27 and TRBJ2-5; possible D gene TRBD1, 6 bases. The CDR3 runs to 13 residues. CDR1 is MNHEY and CDR2 is SMNVEV in the germline V gene (reference sequence). V lost 3 bases and J lost 4, with 9 bases in between. CDR3 DNA sequence: TGTGCCAGCAGTTTTCAGGGGAGAGAGACCCAGTACTTC. This translates into CASSFQGRETQYF.

The chain uses TRBV3-1 (or the pseudogene TRBV3-2) and TRBJ2-1, with 10 bases fitting TRBD2. Trimming took 1 base from V and 0 from J; bases not matched to a gene: 9. The CDR3 is 19 residues long. Germline CDR1 reads LGHDT; CDR2 reads YNNKEL (reference sequence). As DNA, the CDR3 is TGTGCCAGCAGCCAAGGGACTAGCGGCACTTTGAGCTCCTACAATGAGCAGTTCTTC. Translating it yields CASSQGTSGTLSSYNEQFF.

The chain is built from TRBV28 and TRBJ2-2, with 7 bases aligning to TRBD2. CDR3 length: 12 amino acids. Germline CDR1 reads MDHEN; CDR2 reads SYDVKM. V dropped 10 bases and J dropped 7; count of bases not matched to a gene: 6. CDR3 DNA sequence: TGTGCCATCCGGGAGGTGGGCGGGGAGCTGTTTTTT. Translation gives CAIREVGGELFF.

This clone was detected only a few times. V usage is TRBV7-9 and J usage is TRBJ2-2; 8 bases are shared with TRBD1. CDR1 and CDR2 from the germline V gene are SEHNR and FQNEAQ (reference sequence). The CDR3 is 17 residues long. Trimming at V came to 8 bases and at J to 3 bases, leaving 14 bases not matched to a gene. The CDR3 coding sequence is TGTGCCAGCCGCGTTCGTGGGCCAGGGGGCGACACCGGGGAGCTGTTTTTT. This gives the protein CASRVRGPGGDTGELFF. Variable domain in full (rest from reference TRBV7-9 and TRBJ2-2): DTGVSQNPRHKITKRGQNVTFRCDPISEHNRLYWYRQTLGQGPEFLTYFQNEAQLEKSRLLSDRFSAERPKGSFSTLEIQRTEQGDSAMYLCASRVRGPGGDTGELFFGEGSRLTVL.

The chain has TRBV7-3 and TRBJ2-7; TRBD2 is a possible D gene (6 bases). Germline CDR1 is SGHTA and CDR2 is FQGTGA. This CDR3 comprises 14 residues. V lost 5 bases and J lost 4, with 15 bases in between. CDR3 coding DNA: TGTGCCAGCAGCCAAGGCCGGGGGAAATACGAGCAGTACTTC. Its translation: CASSQGRGKYEQYF.

The chain joins TRBV7-3 to TRBJ2-5; 8 bases are shared with TRBD2. Losses at the gene ends were 1 base for V and 5 bases for J; bases not matched to a gene: 3. CDR1 is SGHTA and CDR2 is FQGTGA in the germline V gene. The CDR3 has 14 residues. The CDR3 DNA sequence: TGTGCCAGCAGCTTAAATAGCGGGACGGAGACCCAGTACTTC. It translates to CASSLNSGTETQYF. Full variable domain (rest looked up from reference TRBV7-3 and TRBJ2-5): GAGVSQTPSNKVTEKGKYVELRCDPISGHTALYWYRQSLGQGPEFLIYFQGTGAADDSGLPNDRFFAVRPEGSVSTLKIQRTERGDSAVYLCASSLNSGTETQYFGPGTRLLVL.

The chain carries TRBV29-1 and TRBJ1-2; D may be TRBD1 (5 bases). CDR1 and CDR2 from the germline V gene are SQVTM and ANQGSEA. V shed 2 bases and J shed 4 bases, with 11 bases lying between them. The CDR3 totals 13 residues. CDR3 residues: CSVERGEAYGYTF. The CDR3 coding sequence is TGCAGCGTTGAACGAGGGGAGGCCTATGGCTACACCTTC.

The V call is TRBV28, the J call TRBJ1-5; D might be TRBD1 (5 bases). Germline-derived CDR1 and CDR2 are MDHEN and SYDVKM. There are 16 residues in the CDR3. V lost 6 bases to trimming and J lost 3 bases, with 18 bases between them. CDR3 protein: CASRIRDWYHNQPQHF. The CDR3 coding sequence is TGTGCCAGCAGGATCAGGGACTGGTACCACAATCAGCCCCAGCATTTT. Drawing the rest from reference TRBV28 and TRBJ1-5, the complete variable domain is DVKVTQSSRYLVKRTGEKVFLECVQDMDHENMFWYRQDPGLGLRLIYFSYDVKMKEKGDIPEGYSVSREKKERFSLILESASTNQTSMYLCASRIRDWYHNQPQHFGDGTRLSIL.